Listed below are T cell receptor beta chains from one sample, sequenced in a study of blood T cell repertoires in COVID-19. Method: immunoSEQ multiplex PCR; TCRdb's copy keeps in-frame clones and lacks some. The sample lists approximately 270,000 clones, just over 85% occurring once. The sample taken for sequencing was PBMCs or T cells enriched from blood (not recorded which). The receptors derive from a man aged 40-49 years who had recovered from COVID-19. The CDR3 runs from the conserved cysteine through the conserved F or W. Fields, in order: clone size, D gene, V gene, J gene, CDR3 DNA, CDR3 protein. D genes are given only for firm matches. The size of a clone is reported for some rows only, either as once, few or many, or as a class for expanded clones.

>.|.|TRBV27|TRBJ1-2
TGTGCCAGCAGTCTCCCCCCCTCTAACTATGGCTACACCTTC
CASSLPPSNYGYTF
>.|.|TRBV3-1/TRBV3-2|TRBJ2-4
TGTGCCAGCAGCCAAGATGCGGTCAGTAGGGCCAAAAACATTCAGTACTTC
CASSQDAVSRAKNIQYF
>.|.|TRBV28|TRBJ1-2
TGTGCCAGCAGTCCCCACACCGACAGGTCTGGTGGCTACACCTTC
CASSPHTDRSGGYTF
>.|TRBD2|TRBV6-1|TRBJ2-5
TGTGCCAGCAGTGAAGGGCTAGCGGTTATCCAAGAGACCCAGTACTTC
CASSEGLAVIQETQYF
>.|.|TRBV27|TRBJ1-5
TGTGCCAGCAATCCTACAGGAGGGCTATCGCCCCAGCATTTT
CASNPTGGLSPQHF
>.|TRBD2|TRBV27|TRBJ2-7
TGTGCCAGCAGTTTTACGGGAGGCTACGAGCAGTACTTC
CASSFTGGYEQYF
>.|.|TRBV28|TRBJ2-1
TGTGCCAGCAGTTTTTTACGGGGGGCATACAATGAGCAGTTCTTC
CASSFLRGAYNEQFF
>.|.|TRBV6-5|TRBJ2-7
TGTGCCAGCAGTTATTTTGAGGGCTACGAGCAGTACTTC
CASSYFEGYEQYF
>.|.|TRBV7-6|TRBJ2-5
TGTGCCAGCAGCCCGTGGGCAGGCCAAGAGACCCAGTACTTC
CASSPWAGQETQYF
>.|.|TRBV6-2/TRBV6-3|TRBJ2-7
TGTGCCAGCAGTTACGCCAACCGGGAAAGGTCCTACGAGCAGTACTTC
CASSYANRERSYEQYF
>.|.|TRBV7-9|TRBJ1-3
TGTGCCAGCAGCCGGGGAACCTCTGGAAACACCATATATTTT
CASSRGTSGNTIYF
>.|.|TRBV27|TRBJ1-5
TGTGCCAGCGGTCGTGTTGCAGGAAACAATCAGCCCCAGCATTTT
CASGRVAGNNQPQHF
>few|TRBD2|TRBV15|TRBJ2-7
TGTGCCACCAGCAGGGGTAGCGGGAAAGGCTCCGAGCAGTACTTC
CATSRGSGKGSEQYF
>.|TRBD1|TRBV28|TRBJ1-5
TGTGCCAGCAGGCAGACAGGGGAGAGTCAGCCCCAGCATTTT
CASRQTGESQPQHF
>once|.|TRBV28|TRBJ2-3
TGTGCCAGCCGCCAAGAGACTAGCACAGATACGCAGTATTTT
CASRQETSTDTQYF